Below are 14 T cell receptor beta chains sequenced from a single sample in a study of cytomegalovirus exposure and HLA in healthy donors. The PCR employed 60 Vbeta primers together with 13 Jbeta primers. This table comes from immunoSEQ multiplex PCR, and its TCRdb copy is limited to in-frame clones, with some not included. This sample has roughly 200,000 clones, with 65% to 90% found just once. Sequences were obtained from PBMCs. The origin of the receptors is a woman between 25 and 40 years old in good health and CMV-seronegative.

The chain joins TRBV6-5 to TRBJ1-2, with 9 bases fitting TRBD1. The ends lost 4 bases at V and 5 bases at J; junction bases unmatched: 8. Germline CDR1 MNHEY, CDR2 SVGAGI. The CDR3 loop spans 15 amino acids. The CDR3 protein is CASSSKQGAGYGYTF. DNA for the CDR3: TGTGCCAGCAGTTCAAAACAGGGGGCTGGTTATGGCTACACCTTC.

This chain connects TRBV13 to TRBJ1-2, with D possibly TRBD1 on 6 matching bases. Deletions cut 3 bases from V and 0 bases from J, with 11 bases between. The V gene's germline CDR1 is PRHDT and CDR2 FYEKMQ (reference sequence). The CDR3 has 15 amino acids. The CDR3: CASSFGQTANYGYTF. CDR3 bases: TGTGCCAGCAGCTTCGGACAGACTGCTAACTATGGCTACACCTTC.

V is TRBV29-1 and J is TRBJ2-3, with D perhaps matching TRBD2 (5 bases). This CDR3 has 12 amino acids. The V and J ends lost 4 bases and 6 bases respectively, with 11 bases between them. The germline V gene encodes CDR1 SQVTM and CDR2 ANQGSEA. In DNA, the CDR3 is TGCAGCGTTGCGACTTCGGGGGATACGCAGTATTTT. This gives the protein CSVATSGDTQYF.

This chain connects TRBV30 to TRBJ2-3; 10 bases map to TRBD2. The CDR3 is made up of 13 amino acids. The trim removed 4 bases at V and 6 bases at J, leaving 4 bases unmatched. CDR1 and CDR2 from the germline V gene are GTSNPN and SVGIG (reference sequence). The chain's CDR3 is CAWTRGLADTQYF. The CDR3 DNA sequence: TGTGCCTGGACCAGGGGACTAGCGGATACGCAGTATTTT.

The genes are TRBV5-1 and TRBJ2-3; 8 bases are shared with TRBD2. CDR3 length: 14 amino acids. Germline V lookup: CDR1 SGHRS, CDR2 YFSETQ. J lost 2 bases, V lost 5 bases, and 4 bases had no gene match. The CDR3 DNA reads TGCGCCAGCAGATGGCGGGGGGCCACAGATACGCAGTATTTT. Amino acids: CASRWRGATDTQYF.

V is TRBV28 and J is TRBJ1-5; D perhaps matches TRBD1 (5 bases). Germline lookup yields CDR1 MDHEN and CDR2 SYDVKM. Trimming removed 6 bases at V and 5 bases at J, with 11 bases between. CDR3 length equals 13 residues. CDR3 amino acids: CASRWGRYQPQHF. The CDR3 DNA reads as TGTGCCAGCAGATGGGGGAGGTATCAGCCCCAGCATTTT.

For this clone: The junction shows a germline mismatch at one end, possibly a read error. This chain uses TRBV7-9 with TRBJ2-7, with TRBD2 matching 8 bases. Germline lookup yields CDR1 SEHNR and CDR2 FQNEAQ (reference sequence). This CDR3 contains 19 residues. Here the CDR3 reads CSSTSSGLGERERLYEQYF. The CDR3 region has the DNA TGTTCCAGCACCTCTTCGGGCCTAGGGGAGCGGGAGCGTCTCTACGAGCAGTACTTC.

The chain links TRBV27 to TRBJ1-2, with D perhaps TRBD1 (5 bases). The CDR3 has 14 amino acids. Germline loops: CDR1 MNHEY, CDR2 SMNVEV (reference sequence). Trimming removed 0 bases from V and 3 bases from J, with 8 bases in between. The CDR3 loop reads CASSLSGGDYGYTF. The CDR3 DNA reads TGTGCCAGCAGTTTATCGGGGGGGGACTATGGCTACACCTTC.

V is TRBV19 and J is TRBJ2-7, with D possibly being TRBD2 (6 bases). The CDR3 covers 14 residues. V lost 3 bases, J lost 4 bases, and 13 bases lay in between. CDR1 LNHDA and CDR2 SQIVND come from the germline V gene (reference sequence). The CDR3 DNA is TGTGCCAGTAGTATGGGAGGCGGAGATTACGAGCAGTACTTC. Translation: CASSMGGGDYEQYF. Based on the CDR3 plus reference TRBV19 and TRBJ2-7, the full variable domain is DGGITQSPKYLFRKEGQNVTLSCEQNLNHDAMYWYRQDPGQGLRLIYYSQIVNDFQKGDIAEGYSVSREKKESFPLTVTSAQKNPTAFYLCASSMGGGDYEQYFGPGTRLTVT.

This clone was detected once. V usage is TRBV28 and J usage is TRBJ1-3; no clear D. The V gene's germline CDR1 is MDHEN and CDR2 SYDVKM. There are 14 residues in the CDR3. V lost 3 bases and J lost 2, with 8 bases in between. CDR3 DNA sequence: TGTGCCAGCAGTTTTTGGGCTGCTGGAAACACCATATATTTT. Residues: CASSFWAAGNTIYF.

V usage is TRBV14 and J usage is TRBJ2-7; 7 nucleotides match TRBD1. Germline lookup yields CDR1 SGHDN and CDR2 FVKESK. The CDR3 consists of 15 residues. The junction had 7 bases not matched to a gene; V was cut back by 5 bases and J by 0 bases. CDR3 sequence (DNA): TGTGCCAGCAGCGCCCCCGGGACAGCCTCCTACGAGCAGTACTTC. Translating gives CASSAPGTASYEQYF.

This clone was found a few times. The rearrangement links TRBV27 to TRBJ2-3; 7 positions agree with TRBD2. CDR1 is MNHEY and CDR2 is SMNVEV in the germline V gene (reference sequence). The trim removed 1 base at V and 1 base at J, leaving 8 bases unmatched. The CDR3 length is 17 residues. In DNA, the CDR3 is TGTGCCAGCAGTTTATTGCGTGGGAGGGCGGGCACAGATACGCAGTATTTT. Encoded protein: CASSLLRGRAGTDTQYF.

The chain combines TRBV20-1 with TRBJ1-2, with unresolved D. The CDR3 is 11 residues long. The germline gives CDR1 DFQATT, CDR2 SNEGSKA (reference sequence). Trimming cost V 2 bases and J 3 bases, with 4 bases left between them. CDR3 DNA sequence: TGCAGTGCTAGAACGGACTATGGCTACACCTTC. It specifies CSARTDYGYTF.

The rearrangement uses TRBV6-1 and TRBJ2-7, with D maybe TRBD2 (6 bases). Germline CDR1 MNHNS, CDR2 SASEGT. The ends were cut back, 1 base at V and 2 bases at J, with 12 bases in the middle. CDR3 length equals 15 residues. In DNA form, the CDR3 reads TGTGCCAGCAGTGAAGGCGGGACCGTTACCTACGAGCAGTACTTC. Protein: CASSEGGTVTYEQYF.